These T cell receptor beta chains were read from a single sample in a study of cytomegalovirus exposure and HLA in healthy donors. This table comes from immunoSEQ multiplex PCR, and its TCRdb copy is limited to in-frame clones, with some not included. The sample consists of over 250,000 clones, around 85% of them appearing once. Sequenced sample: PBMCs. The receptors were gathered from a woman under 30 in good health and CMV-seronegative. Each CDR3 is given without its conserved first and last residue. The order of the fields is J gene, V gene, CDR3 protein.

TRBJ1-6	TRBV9	ASSVGRSYNSPLH
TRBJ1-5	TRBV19	ASSGGGPNQPQH
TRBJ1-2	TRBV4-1	ASSQEGEGGNYGYT
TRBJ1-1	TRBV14	ASSPLDRTEAF
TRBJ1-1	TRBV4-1	ASSQGTAMNTEAF
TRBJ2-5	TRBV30	ACKRGLVETQY
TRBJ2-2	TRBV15	ATSSGTLNTGELF
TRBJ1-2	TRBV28	ASRITGGDYGYT
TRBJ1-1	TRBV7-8	ASSLARLQDEAF
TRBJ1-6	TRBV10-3	AISGPDRTYNSPLH
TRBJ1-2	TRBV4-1	ASSQAYPTSTGVYGYT
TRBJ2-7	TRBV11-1	ASSLWSSYEQY
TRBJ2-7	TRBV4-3	ASSQDHTIPYEQY
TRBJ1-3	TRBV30	AWSEDSSISGNTIY
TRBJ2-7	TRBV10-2	ASQDSASYEQY
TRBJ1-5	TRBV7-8	ASSLVSVSNQPQH
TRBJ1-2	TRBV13	ASSKDRGPYT
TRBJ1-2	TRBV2	ASSAYRQRNGYT
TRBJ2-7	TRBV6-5	ASSYSLDSSSYEQY
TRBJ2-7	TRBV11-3	ASSPRVSYEQY
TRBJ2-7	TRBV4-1	ASSQELAGNYEQY
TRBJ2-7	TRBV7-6	ASSLAGEAYEQY
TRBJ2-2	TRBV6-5	ASSYGAGANTGELF
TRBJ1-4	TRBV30	AWSIQGANEKLF
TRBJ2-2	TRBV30	AWIYGSWNTGELF
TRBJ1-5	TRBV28	ASSFSINQPQH
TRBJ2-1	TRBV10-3	AITPGTSGSDEQF
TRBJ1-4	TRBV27	ASSPTRGTNEKLF
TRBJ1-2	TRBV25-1	ASSESQFGRYT
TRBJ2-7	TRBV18	ASSPGSGAREQY
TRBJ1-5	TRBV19	ASSTRGLNNQPQH
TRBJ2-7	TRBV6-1	ASIAREGSSYEQY
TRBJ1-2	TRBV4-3	ASSRIREPNYGYT
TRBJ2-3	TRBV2	ASSEATSADTQY
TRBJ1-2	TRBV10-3	AISDTGTNYGYT
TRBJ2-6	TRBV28	ASSLIVRAGANVLT
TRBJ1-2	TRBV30	ACWRGANYGYT
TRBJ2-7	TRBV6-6	ASTDATGATYEQY
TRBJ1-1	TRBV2	ASYLGHSPNTEAF
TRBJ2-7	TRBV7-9	ASSRPGTGWEQY
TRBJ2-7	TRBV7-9	ASSSDRAEQY
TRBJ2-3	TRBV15	ATSKARRGGTDTQY
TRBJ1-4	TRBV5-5	ASSLFGRQPLRGEKLF
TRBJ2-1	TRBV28	ASSFPTHSSYNEQF
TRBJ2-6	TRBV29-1	SVRSGANVLT
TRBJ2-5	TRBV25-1	ASSESERQETQY
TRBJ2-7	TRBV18	ASSPPQVRGTEQY
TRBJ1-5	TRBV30	AWSTGRGNQPQH
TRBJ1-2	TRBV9	ASSAGGNYGYT
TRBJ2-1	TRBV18	ASFDWTGPHNEQF